Sequencing of this T cell receptor beta chain was carried out in a study of shared clonotypes between healthy human individuals. The study, taken as a whole, reports: The study drew on few donors, limiting represented genetic and exposure-history diversity.

Regarding this clone: What it binds is unknown.

The V gene lost 2 bases and the J gene lost 4 bases, with 10 bases spanning the gap. In germline, CDR1 is SGDLS, CDR2 YYNGEE. This CDR3 spans 15 amino acids. CD45RO-negative, CCR7-positively selected cells formed the naive CD8 fraction, excluding terminally differentiated effector memory CD45RA+ cells. Each sorted subset replicate got 200 ng genomic DNA, about 33,000 genomes. Method: immunoSEQ multiplex PCR; TCRdb's copy keeps in-frame clones and lacks some. The data show about 2.1 million clones, roughly 95% seen once. Input material: naive CD8+ T cells from PBMCs. This TCR was recovered from a man younger than 35 in good health. Some clones in this sample may be carry-over from other donors' samples. The chain recombines TRBV9 with TRBJ2-6; D is unclear. The CDR3 DNA sequence: TGTGCCAGCAGCGTTCCCGACTCCGGGGCCAACGTCCTGACTTTC. It codes for CASSVPDSGANVLTF. Full variable domain (outside the CDR3, taken from reference TRBV9 and TRBJ2-6): DSGVTQTPKHLITATGQRVTLRCSPRSGDLSVYWYQQSLDQGLQFLIQYYNGEERAKGNILERFSAQQFPDLHSELNLSSLELGDSALYFCASSVPDSGANVLTFGAGSRLTVL.